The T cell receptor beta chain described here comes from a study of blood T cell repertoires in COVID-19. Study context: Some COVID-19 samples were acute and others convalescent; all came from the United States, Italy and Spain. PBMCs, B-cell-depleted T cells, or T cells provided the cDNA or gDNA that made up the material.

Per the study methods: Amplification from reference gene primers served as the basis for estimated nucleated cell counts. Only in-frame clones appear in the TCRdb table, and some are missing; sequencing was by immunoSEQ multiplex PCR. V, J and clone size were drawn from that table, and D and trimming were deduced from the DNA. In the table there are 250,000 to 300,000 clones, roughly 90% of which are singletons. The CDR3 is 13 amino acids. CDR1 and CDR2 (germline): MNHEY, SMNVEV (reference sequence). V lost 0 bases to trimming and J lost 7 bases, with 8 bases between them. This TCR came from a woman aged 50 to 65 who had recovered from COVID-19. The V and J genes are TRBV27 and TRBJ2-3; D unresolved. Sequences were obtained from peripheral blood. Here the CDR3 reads CASSLSPLNTQYF. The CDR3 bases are TGTGCCAGCAGTTTATCTCCTCTAAATACGCAGTATTTT.